A single TCR beta chain is shown here with its context. Its cognate antigen is unknown. The data were taken from a study of T cell repertoires in cytomegalovirus infection. Turning to the study itself: Both a matching HLA type and CMV infection were indicated by public TCR beta signatures. Whole-study results and caveats: Dominating the ex vivo response were HLA-C-restricted CMV-specific TCR beta clonotypes. Of the TCR beta families, the public ones yielded a cumulative frequency that identified carriers of CMV plus the relevant HLA.

V gave up 5 bases and J gave up 6 bases, with 17 bases separating them. The CDR3 length is 14 residues. TCRdb itself ran the reads through MiXCR, one entry per CDR3 protein. Altogether approximately 700,000 distinct CDR3 sequences are present, less than 40% being singletons, with the ten largest covering about 2.8%. The sequenced material came from PBMCs. J is TRBJ2-7 and V is TRBV12-3 or TRBV12-4; possibly TRBD2 for D (6 bases). This sequence originates from a human donor in good health (CMV status not recorded). Some clones in this sample may be carry-over from other donors' samples. DNA of the CDR3: TGTGCCAGCAGTCCCACCGGAGGGCCTATCGAGCAGTACTTC. This encodes CASSPTGGPIEQYF.